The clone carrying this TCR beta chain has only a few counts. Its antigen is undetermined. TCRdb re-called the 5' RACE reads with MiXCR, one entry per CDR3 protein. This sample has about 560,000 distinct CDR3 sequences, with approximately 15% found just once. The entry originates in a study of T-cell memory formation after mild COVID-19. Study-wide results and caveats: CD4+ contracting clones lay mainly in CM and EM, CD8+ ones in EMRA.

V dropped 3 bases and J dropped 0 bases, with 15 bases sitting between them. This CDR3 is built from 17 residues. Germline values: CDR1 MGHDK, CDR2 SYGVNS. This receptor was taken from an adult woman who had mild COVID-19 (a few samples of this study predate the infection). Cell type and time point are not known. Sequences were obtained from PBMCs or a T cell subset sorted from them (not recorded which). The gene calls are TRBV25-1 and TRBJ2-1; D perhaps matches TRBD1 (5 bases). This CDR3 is CASSDRVQGSSYNEQFF. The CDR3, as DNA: TGTGCCAGCAGTGATCGGGTCCAGGGAAGCTCCTACAATGAGCAGTTCTTC.